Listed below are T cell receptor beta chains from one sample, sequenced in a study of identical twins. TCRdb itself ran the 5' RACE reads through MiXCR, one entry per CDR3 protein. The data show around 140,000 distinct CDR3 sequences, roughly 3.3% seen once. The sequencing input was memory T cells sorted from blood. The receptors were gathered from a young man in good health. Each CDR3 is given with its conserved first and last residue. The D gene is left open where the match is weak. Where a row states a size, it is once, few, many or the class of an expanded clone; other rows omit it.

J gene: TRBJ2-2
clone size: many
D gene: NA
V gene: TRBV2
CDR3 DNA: TGTGCCAGCAGACCACCCACCGACAAGGGCACCGGGGAGCTGTTTTTT
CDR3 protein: CASRPPTDKGTGELFF

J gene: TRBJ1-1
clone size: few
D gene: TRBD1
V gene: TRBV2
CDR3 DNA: TGTGCCAGCAGCGAGGGACAGGCAGGGTACACTGAAGCTTTCTTT
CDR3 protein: CASSEGQAGYTEAFF

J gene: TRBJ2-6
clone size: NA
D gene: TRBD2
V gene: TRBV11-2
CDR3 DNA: TGTGCCAGCAGCTTAGAAGGCCCAGGGCTAGCGGGGAGCTCTGGGGCCAACGTCCTGACTTTC
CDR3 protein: CASSLEGPGLAGSSGANVLTF

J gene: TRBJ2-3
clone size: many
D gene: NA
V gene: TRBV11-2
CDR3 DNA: TGTGCCAGCAGACACCCGGGAGTTGGGAGAGATACGCAGTATTTT
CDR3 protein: CASRHPGVGRDTQYF

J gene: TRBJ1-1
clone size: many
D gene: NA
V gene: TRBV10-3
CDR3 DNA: TGTGCCATCAGATCCGGGACGGTGAACACTGAAGCTTTCTTT
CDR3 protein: CAIRSGTVNTEAFF

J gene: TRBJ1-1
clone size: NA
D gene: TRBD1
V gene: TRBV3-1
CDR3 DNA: TGTGCCAGCAGCCCAGGGGGTCTCGACACTGAAGCTTTCTTT
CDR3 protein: CASSPGGLDTEAFF

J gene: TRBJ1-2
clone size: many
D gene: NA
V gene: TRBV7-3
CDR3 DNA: TGTGCCAGCAGCTTGGGGGCGGGCAACTATGGCTACACCTTC
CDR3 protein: CASSLGAGNYGYTF

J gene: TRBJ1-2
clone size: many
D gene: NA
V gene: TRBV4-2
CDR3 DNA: TGTGCCAGCAGCCAAGAGGCAGGGGCTAACTATGGCTACACCTTC
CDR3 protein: CASSQEAGANYGYTF

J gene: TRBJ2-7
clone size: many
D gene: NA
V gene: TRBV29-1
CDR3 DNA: TGCAGCGCGGTCGGTAACTTCTACGAGCAGTACTTC
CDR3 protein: CSAVGNFYEQYF

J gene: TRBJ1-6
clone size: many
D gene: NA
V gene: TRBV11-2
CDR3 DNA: TGTGCCAGCAGCTTAGAACGGGGACATCAATCACCCCTCCACTTT
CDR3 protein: CASSLERGHQSPLHF

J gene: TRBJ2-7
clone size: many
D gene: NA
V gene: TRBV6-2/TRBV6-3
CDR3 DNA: TGTGCCAGCGGGTCTCCAATGGTACTGTACGAGCAGTACTTC
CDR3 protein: CASGSPMVLYEQYF

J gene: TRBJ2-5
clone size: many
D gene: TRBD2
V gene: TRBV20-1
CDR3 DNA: TGCAGTGCTAACCTAGCGGGAGAACAAGAGACCCAGTACTTC
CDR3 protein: CSANLAGEQETQYF

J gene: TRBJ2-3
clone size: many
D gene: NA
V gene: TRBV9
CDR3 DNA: TGTGCCAGCAGCGTAGCAAGCGGGATAGGGGGAGATACGCAGTATTTT
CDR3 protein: CASSVASGIGGDTQYF

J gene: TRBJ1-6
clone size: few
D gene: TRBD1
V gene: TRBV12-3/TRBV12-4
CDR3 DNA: TGTGCCAGCAGAGGGCAGGGGGCTTTTTCACCCCTCCACTTT
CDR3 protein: CASRGQGAFSPLHF

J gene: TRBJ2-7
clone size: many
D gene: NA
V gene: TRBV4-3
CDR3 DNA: TGCGCCAGCAGCCAAGAGTCGAGAATCTCATACGAGCAGTACTTC
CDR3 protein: CASSQESRISYEQYF

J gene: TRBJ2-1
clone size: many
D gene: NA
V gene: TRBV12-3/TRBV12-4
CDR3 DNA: TGTGCCAGCTGCCCCCGGGGCAGCGGCTACAATGAGCAGTTCTTC
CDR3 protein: CASCPRGSGYNEQFF

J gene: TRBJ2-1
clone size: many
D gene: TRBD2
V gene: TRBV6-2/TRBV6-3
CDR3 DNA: TGTGCCAGCAACGCGGGAGGGATCTACAATGAGCAGTTCTTC
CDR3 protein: CASNAGGIYNEQFF

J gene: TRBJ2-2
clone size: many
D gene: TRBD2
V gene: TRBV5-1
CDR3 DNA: TGCGCCAGCAGCGTACTAGCGGGAGCGTCCACCGGGGAGCTGTTTTTT
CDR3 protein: CASSVLAGASTGELFF

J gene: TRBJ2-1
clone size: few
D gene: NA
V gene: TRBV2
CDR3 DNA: TGTGCCAGCAGTGAGGTTTCCTACAATGAGCAGTTCTTC
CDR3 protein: CASSEVSYNEQFF

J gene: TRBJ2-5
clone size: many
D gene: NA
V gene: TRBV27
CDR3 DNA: TGTGCCAGCAGTCCCACTGCCATGCTACGGTCGGAGACCCAGTACTTC
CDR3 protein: CASSPTAMLRSETQYF

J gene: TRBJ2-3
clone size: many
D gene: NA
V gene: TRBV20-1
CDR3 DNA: TGCAGTGCTAGAGTAGTCAGCACAGATACGCAGTATTTT
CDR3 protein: CSARVVSTDTQYF

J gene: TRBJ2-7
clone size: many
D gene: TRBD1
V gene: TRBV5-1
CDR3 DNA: TGCGCCAGCAGCTTGTCTGGACAGGGGGCCCACGAGCAGTACTTC
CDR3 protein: CASSLSGQGAHEQYF

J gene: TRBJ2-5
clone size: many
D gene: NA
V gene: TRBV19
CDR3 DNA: TGTGCCAGTAGCTCTCACCCGCAGGGTGGGGAGACCCAGTACTTC
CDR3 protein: CASSSHPQGGETQYF

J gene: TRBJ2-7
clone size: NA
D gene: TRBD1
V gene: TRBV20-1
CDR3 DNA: TGCAGTGCCGGACAGACAGGGTCCGAGCAGTACTTC
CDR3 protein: CSAGQTGSEQYF

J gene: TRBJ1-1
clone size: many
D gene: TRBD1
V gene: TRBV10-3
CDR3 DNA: TGTGCCATCAGCGGACAGGTGAACACTGAAGCTTTCTTT
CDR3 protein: CAISGQVNTEAFF

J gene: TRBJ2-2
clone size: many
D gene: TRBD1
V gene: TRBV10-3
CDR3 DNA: TGTGCCATCAGTTCCGGGACAGCGAACACCGGGGAGCTGTTTTTT
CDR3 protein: CAISSGTANTGELFF

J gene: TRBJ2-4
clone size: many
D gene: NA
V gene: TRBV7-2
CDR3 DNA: TGTGCCAGCAGCCCCGGAAGGTCAGCGGATCTAGCCAAAAACATTCAGTACTTC
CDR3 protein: CASSPGRSADLAKNIQYF

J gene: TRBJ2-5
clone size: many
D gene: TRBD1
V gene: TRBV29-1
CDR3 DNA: TGCAGCGCGGGAGGGACAGGGGGAGAGACCCAGTACTTC
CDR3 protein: CSAGGTGGETQYF

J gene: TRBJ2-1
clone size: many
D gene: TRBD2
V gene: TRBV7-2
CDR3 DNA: TGTGCCAGCAGCTTAGGCGGGAGTCCTCGGTTCTTC
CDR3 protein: CASSLGGSPRFF

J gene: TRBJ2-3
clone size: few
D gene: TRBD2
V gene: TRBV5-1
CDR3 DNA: TGCGCCAGCAGCTTTGCGGGAGGGCGGACAGATACGCAGTATTTT
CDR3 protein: CASSFAGGRTDTQYF

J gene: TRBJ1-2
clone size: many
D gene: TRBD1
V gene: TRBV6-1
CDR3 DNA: TGTGCCAGCAGAACAACAGGGGGCTATGGCTACACCTTC
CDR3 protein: CASRTTGGYGYTF

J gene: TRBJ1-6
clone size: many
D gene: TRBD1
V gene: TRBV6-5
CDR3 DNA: TGTGCCAGCAGTTGGGGACAGGTTAATTCACCCCTCCACTTT
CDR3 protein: CASSWGQVNSPLHF

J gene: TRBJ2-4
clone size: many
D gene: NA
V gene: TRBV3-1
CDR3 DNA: TGTGCCAGCAGCCTGGACAGCAAAAACATTCAGTACTTC
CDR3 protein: CASSLDSKNIQYF

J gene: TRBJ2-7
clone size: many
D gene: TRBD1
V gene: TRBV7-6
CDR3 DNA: TGTGCCAGCAGCCTCAGAGCGCAGGGGGCTGGAGAGCAGTACTTC
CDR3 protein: CASSLRAQGAGEQYF

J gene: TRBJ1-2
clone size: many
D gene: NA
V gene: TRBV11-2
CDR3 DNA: TGTGCCAGCAGCTTGGCCGGCGGCTATGGCTACACCTTC
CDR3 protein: CASSLAGGYGYTF

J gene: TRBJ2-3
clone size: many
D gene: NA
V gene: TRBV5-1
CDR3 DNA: TGCGCCAGCAGCTGGCGGGGTGGCAGGCACACAGATACGCAGTATTTT
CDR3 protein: CASSWRGGRHTDTQYF

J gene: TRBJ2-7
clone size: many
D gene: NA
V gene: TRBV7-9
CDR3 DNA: TGTGCCAGCAGCTCCCGTCGGGACCTTCAGTACGAGCAGTACTTC
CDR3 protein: CASSSRRDLQYEQYF

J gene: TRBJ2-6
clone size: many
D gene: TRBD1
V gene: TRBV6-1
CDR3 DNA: TGTGCCAGCAGTCGCTACGGGACAGGGTTTGCTGGGGCCAACGTCCTGACTTTC
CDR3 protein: CASSRYGTGFAGANVLTF

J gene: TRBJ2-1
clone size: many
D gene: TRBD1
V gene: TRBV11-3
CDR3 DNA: TGTGCCAGCAGCCCGACAGGGTCCCCCTACAATGAGCAGTTCTTC
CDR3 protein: CASSPTGSPYNEQFF

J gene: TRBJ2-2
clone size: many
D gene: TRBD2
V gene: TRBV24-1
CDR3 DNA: TGTGCCACCAGTGATCCTAGCGGGAGTGGGACCGGGGAGCTGTTTTTT
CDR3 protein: CATSDPSGSGTGELFF

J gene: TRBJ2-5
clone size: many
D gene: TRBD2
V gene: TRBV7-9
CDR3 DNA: TGTGCCAGCAGCGTACGGGGGGGCCTCCGCATACAAGAGACCCAGTACTTC
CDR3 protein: CASSVRGGLRIQETQYF

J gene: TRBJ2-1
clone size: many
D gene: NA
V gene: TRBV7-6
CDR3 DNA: TGTGCCAGCAGCTTAGAACGGGGAACGATGTCCTACAATGAGCAGTTCTTC
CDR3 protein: CASSLERGTMSYNEQFF

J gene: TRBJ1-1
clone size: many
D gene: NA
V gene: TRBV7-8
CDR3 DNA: TGTGCCAGCAGCTTAGTGGCGCAAACGGGCACTGAAGCTTTCTTT
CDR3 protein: CASSLVAQTGTEAFF

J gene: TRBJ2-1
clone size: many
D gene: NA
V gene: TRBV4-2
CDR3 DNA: TGTGCCAGCAGCCAACCGGACCTAAGTAGCTACAATGAGCAGTTCTTC
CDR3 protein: CASSQPDLSSYNEQFF

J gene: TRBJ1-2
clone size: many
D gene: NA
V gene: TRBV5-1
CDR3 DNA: TGCGCCAGCAGCTTGGCGGGCAGGGACCTCTATGGCTACACCTTC
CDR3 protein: CASSLAGRDLYGYTF

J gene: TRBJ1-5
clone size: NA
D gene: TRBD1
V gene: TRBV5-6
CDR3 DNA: TGTGCCAGCAGCTTTACAGGGGTAAATCAGCCCCAGCATTTT
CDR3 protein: CASSFTGVNQPQHF

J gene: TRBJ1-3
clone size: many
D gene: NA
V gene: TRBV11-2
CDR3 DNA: TGTGCCAGCAGCTTGACTGAACGCCCTGGAAACACCATATATTTT
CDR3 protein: CASSLTERPGNTIYF

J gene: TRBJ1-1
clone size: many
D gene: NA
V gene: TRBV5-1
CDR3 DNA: TGCGCCAGCAGCTTCCAAACAGGAATGAACACTGAAGCTTTCTTT
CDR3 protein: CASSFQTGMNTEAFF

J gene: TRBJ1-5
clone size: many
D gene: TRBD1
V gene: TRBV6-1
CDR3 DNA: TGTGCCAGCAGAGGACAGGGAGGTAGTCAGCCCCAGCATTTT
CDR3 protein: CASRGQGGSQPQHF

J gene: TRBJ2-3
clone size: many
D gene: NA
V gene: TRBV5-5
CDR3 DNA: TGTGCCAGCAGCCCTCCGGGGACACAGATTCGGACAGATACGCAGTATTTT
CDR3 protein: CASSPPGTQIRTDTQYF

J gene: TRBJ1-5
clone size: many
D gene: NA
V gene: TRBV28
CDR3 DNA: TGTGCCAGCAGGTTCGGGCCGATCAATCAGCCCCAGCATTTT
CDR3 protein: CASRFGPINQPQHF

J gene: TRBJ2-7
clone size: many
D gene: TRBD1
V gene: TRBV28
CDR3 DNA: TGTGCCAGCAGTTCCAGGGGGCTCCGTACCTACGAGCAGTACTTC
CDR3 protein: CASSSRGLRTYEQYF

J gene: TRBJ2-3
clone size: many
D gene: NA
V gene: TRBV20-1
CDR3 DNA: TGCAGTGCTAGAGGCCGGGGCGGGAGCACAGATACGCAGTATTTT
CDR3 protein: CSARGRGGSTDTQYF

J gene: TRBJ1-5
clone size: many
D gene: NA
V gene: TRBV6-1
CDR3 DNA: TGTGCCAGCAGTAAGAGGTTTCCGGAGCCGCCCCAGCATTTT
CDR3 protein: CASSKRFPEPPQHF

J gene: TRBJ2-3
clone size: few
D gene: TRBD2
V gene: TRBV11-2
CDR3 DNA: TGTGCCAGCAGCAAAAGGGAGGGCAGCACAGATACGCAGTATTTT
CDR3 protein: CASSKREGSTDTQYF